The 23 T cell receptor beta chains given below trace back to one sample, sequenced in a study of spatial heterogeneity in lung cancer. The time point: blood at routine non-recurrence follow-up after resection. TCRdb re-called the 5' RACE reads through MiXCR, storing one row per CDR3 protein. The sample carries roughly 99,000 distinct CDR3 sequences, 19% recorded once. The input for sequencing was PBMCs, taken at follow-up. All receptors derive from a male donor with early-stage non-small cell lung cancer.

The V call is TRBV11-2, the J call TRBJ2-3, with TRBD1 matching over 7 bases. CDR1 is SGHAT, CDR2 FQNNGV, per germline. The CDR3 extends over 14 amino acids. V lost 2 bases, J lost 7 bases, and 6 bases stayed unmatched. For the CDR3, the DNA is TGTGCCAGCAGCTTAAGACAGGGCTCGAATACGCAGTATTTT. Amino acid sequence: CASSLRQGSNTQYF.

This clonotype showed up just a few times. The chain carries TRBV29-1 and TRBJ2-5; D is possibly TRBD1 or TRBD2 (6 bases each). The CDR3 is 13 amino acids. CDR1 is SQVTM and CDR2 is ANQGSEA in the germline V gene. Trimming cost V 0 bases and J 9 bases, with 14 bases left between them. CDR3: CSVEDPRRGAQYF. The DNA for the CDR3 is TGCAGCGTTGAAGATCCAAGGAGGGGGGCCCAGTACTTC.

This chain connects TRBV3-1 to TRBJ2-7; weak D call: TRBD2 (5 bases). CDR3 size: 15 residues. Trimming shortened V by 0 bases and J by 0 bases, and 9 bases separated the two germline ends. Per the germline V gene, CDR1 is LGHDT and CDR2 is YNNKEL (reference sequence). The CDR3 loop is CASSQDGAASYEQYF. CDR3 sequence (DNA): TGTGCCAGCAGCCAAGATGGAGCGGCCTCCTACGAGCAGTACTTC.

This clonotype was seen a few times. The chain uses TRBV29-1 and TRBJ2-7; D is ambiguous. V lost 5 bases and J 3 bases, leaving 8 bases between the germline ends. The CDR3 consists of 11 residues. From germline, CDR1 is SQVTM and CDR2 ANQGSEA. Here the CDR3 reads CSVSENYEQYV. The DNA of the CDR3 is TGCAGCGTTAGTGAGAACTACGAGCAGTACGTC.

The chain is built from TRBV7-2 and TRBJ1-5; no definite D call. CDR1 SGHTA and CDR2 FQGNSA come from the germline V gene. V was trimmed by 3 bases and J by 0 bases, leaving 9 bases between them. The CDR3 length is 15 residues. CDR3 DNA: TGTGCCAGCAGCTTCACGGTGGATAGCAATCAGCCCCAGCATTTT. This gives the protein CASSFTVDSNQPQHF.

The V gene is TRBV12-5, the J gene TRBJ1-1, with D possibly being TRBD1 (5 bases). V was cut by 2 bases and J by 1 base, with 5 bases left in between. The CDR3 spans 13 residues. Per germline, CDR1 LGHNT and CDR2 FRNRAP. CDR3 region: CASGLRGNTEAFF. In DNA form, the CDR3 reads TGTGCTAGTGGTTTGAGGGGGAACACTGAAGCTTTCTTT.

The chain couples TRBV27 to TRBJ2-1, with 14 bases that match TRBD2. CDR1 and CDR2 (germline): MNHEY, SMNVEV (reference sequence). The ends lost 6 bases at V and 1 base at J; junction bases unmatched: 5. The CDR3 length is 17 residues. The CDR3 nucleotides read TGTGCCAGCAGCTATAGACTAGCGGGAGGGTCCTACAATGAGCAGTTCTTC. As protein: CASSYRLAGGSYNEQFF.

This clonotype was counted at least ten times. The J gene is TRBJ2-5, the V gene TRBV4-3; possibly TRBD1 for D (5 bases). The V gene's germline CDR1 is LGHNA and CDR2 YSLEER. V lost 0 bases and J lost 2, with 16 bases in between. CDR3 size: 17 residues. The CDR3 region has the DNA TGCGCCAGCAGCCAAGATTCATGGGGCGGCCCTCAAGAGACCCAGTACTTC. Translated, it gives CASSQDSWGGPQETQYF.

The gene calls are TRBV5-6 and TRBJ1-1; D might be TRBD1 (5 bases). The V end lost 6 bases, the J end lost 6 bases, and 24 bases lay between the germline ends. This CDR3 comprises 16 residues. CDR1 and CDR2 (germline): SGHDT, YYEEEE. CDR3 coding DNA: TGTGCCAGCACCAGTAAAGCGACAGAGGGGATGGCTGAAGCTTTCTTT. It specifies CASTSKATEGMAEAFF.

CDR3 sequence reads: CASFLREDEQFF. CDR3 nucleotides: TGCGCCAGCTTCTTGCGGGAAGATGAGCAGTTCTTC. The chain is built from TRBV5-1 and TRBJ2-1, with D possibly matching TRBD2 (6 bases). The germline V and J ends were trimmed by 7 bases and 8 bases, with 13 bases remaining between them. CDR3 length: 12 residues. CDR1 is SGHRS and CDR2 is YFSETQ in the germline V gene.

The V and J genes are TRBV19 and TRBJ1-1, with D possibly matching TRBD1 (6 bases). Germline-derived CDR1 and CDR2 are LNHDA and SQIVND (reference sequence). This CDR3 spans 12 amino acids. The ends were cut back, 5 bases at V and 5 bases at J, with 9 bases in the middle. The CDR3 bases are TGTGCCAGTAGTTGGGGACAAACTGAAGCTTTCTTT. This encodes CASSWGQTEAFF.

V is TRBV6-6 and J is TRBJ2-7; D not resolved. Trimming took off 6 bases at V and 6 bases at J, with 18 bases between the two ends. The V gene's germline CDR1 is MNHNY and CDR2 SVGAGI (reference sequence). CDR3 length: 14 residues. As DNA, the CDR3 is TGTGCCAGCAGCCTCGACTCCGCCCTTCCCGAGCAGTACTTC. It encodes CASSLDSALPEQYF.

There are a few counts of this clonotype. V usage is TRBV2 and J usage is TRBJ2-3; TRBD1 aligns across 7 bases. The CDR3 is made up of 15 amino acids. J lost 0 bases, V lost 5 bases, and 5 bases had no gene match. From germline, CDR1 is SNHLY and CDR2 FYNNEI. The CDR3, as DNA: TGTGCCAGCAGTCGGGACAGACCTAGCACAGATACGCAGTATTTT. Encoded protein: CASSRDRPSTDTQYF.

The chain uses TRBV19 and TRBJ2-2, with 9 bases fitting TRBD2. After removal of 6 bases from V and 7 bases from J, the junction contained 6 bases not matched to a gene. Germline V gene data show CDR1 as LNHDA and CDR2 as SQIVND (reference sequence). This CDR3 comprises 14 residues. This CDR3 is CASSPSGTGGELFF. CDR3 nucleotides: TGTGCCAGTAGCCCTAGCGGGACGGGCGGGGAGCTGTTTTTT.

The V call is TRBV18, the J call TRBJ2-3; D unresolved. Germline V lookup: CDR1 KGHSH, CDR2 LQKENI. V gave up 2 bases and J gave up 0 bases, with 3 bases separating them. The CDR3 loop spans 13 amino acids. The CDR3, as DNA: TGTGCCAGCTCACCAGCTAGCACAGATACGCAGTATTTT. Its protein product is CASSPASTDTQYF. The full variable domain, its missing parts supplied by reference TRBV18 and TRBJ2-3, is NAGVMQNPRHLVRRRGQEARLRCSPMKGHSHVYWYRQLPEEGLKFMVYLQKENIIDESGMPKERFSAEFPKEGPSILRIQQVVRGDSAAYFCASSPASTDTQYFGPGTRLTVL.

The CDR3 sequence: CSVSGGGFSDTQYF. The DNA for the CDR3 is TGCAGCGTTTCAGGGGGCGGATTCTCAGATACGCAGTATTTT. V and J are TRBV29-1 and TRBJ2-3, with TRBD1 identical over 8 bases. V trimming: 5 bases; J trimming: 4 bases; junction bases outside the gene matches: 8. CDR1 is SQVTM and CDR2 is ANQGSEA in the germline V gene. The CDR3 runs 14 residues.

The rearrangement joins TRBV7-3 to TRBJ2-7, with D possibly matching TRBD1 (6 bases). Trimming removed 3 bases at V and 6 bases at J, with 12 bases between. The CDR3 extends over 13 amino acids. The germline gives CDR1 SGHTA, CDR2 FQGTGA. In DNA, the CDR3 is TGTGCCAGCAGCTTCGACAGGTACGGCGAGCAGTACTTC. Translation gives CASSFDRYGEQYF.

The V and J genes are TRBV7-2 and TRBJ1-4; TRBD1 is a possible D gene (5 bases). Trimming cost V 5 bases and J 5 bases, with 15 bases left between them. The CDR3 has 15 amino acids. The germline gives CDR1 SGHTA, CDR2 FQGNSA. CDR3 protein: CASSGVDRRNEKLFF. The CDR3 DNA is TGTGCCAGCAGCGGGGTCGACAGACGAAATGAAAAACTGTTTTTT.

The chain recombines TRBV7-2 with TRBJ2-3; TRBD2 might be the D (6 bases). The CDR3 length is 15 residues. Germline CDR1 reads SGHTA; CDR2 reads FQGNSA. V lost 5 bases to trimming and J lost 2 bases, with 14 bases between them. The CDR3 DNA reads TGTGCCAGCAGCGCCGGGACTTTCCTCACAGATACGCAGTATTTT. The encoded protein is CASSAGTFLTDTQYF.

This clonotype was counted only a few times. The chain is built from TRBV12-3 or TRBV12-4 and TRBJ1-2, with no clear D. The V end was cut by 6 bases, the J end by 7 bases, with 21 bases between. The CDR3 covers 15 residues. CDR3 sequence reads: CASRPSVGPISGYTF. As DNA, the CDR3 is TGTGCCAGCAGACCGAGCGTCGGGCCCATCTCTGGCTACACCTTC.

The rearrangement uses TRBV6-6 and TRBJ2-3; 9 bases fit TRBD2. The CDR3 has 19 residues. V lost 1 base, J lost 3 bases, and 14 bases stayed unmatched. Per the germline V gene, CDR1 is MNHNY and CDR2 is SVGAGI (reference sequence). The CDR3 spells CASSYYRARTSASTDTQYF. CDR3 sequence (DNA): TGTGCCAGCAGTTACTATAGGGCGCGGACTAGCGCCAGTACAGATACGCAGTATTTT.

This clonotype appeared many times. The chain uses TRBV20-1 and TRBJ2-3, with 9 bases aligning to TRBD2. Germline V CDR1 and CDR2: DFQATT, SNEGSKA (reference sequence). V dropped 4 bases and J dropped 4; count of bases not matched to a gene: 3. The CDR3 has 13 residues. CDR3 nucleotides: TGCAGTGCTAACGTAGCGGGAGCAGATACGCAGTATTTT. Protein: CSANVAGADTQYF.

This clonotype was detected only a few times. This chain links TRBV7-2 with TRBJ1-1; D uncertain. The CDR3 spans 13 residues. Trimming shortened V by 7 bases and J by 1 base, and 10 bases separated the two germline ends. CDR1 and CDR2 (germline): SGHTA, FQGNSA. The CDR3 loop is CASTAYSNTEAFF. The CDR3 DNA reads as TGTGCCAGCACCGCATATTCGAACACTGAAGCTTTCTTT.